The 24 T cell receptor beta chains below were found in one sample sequenced in a study of T cells in Graves' hyperthyroidism and ophthalmopathy. Authors of the study amplified TCR beta CDR3 regions from RNA transcripts. The TCR CDR3 was amplified in a first-round RT-PCR using the HTBI primer set. One entry per CDR3 protein, called by TCRdb with MiXCR from the multiplex PCR reads. Of under 600,000 distinct CDR3 sequences listed, more than 15% are singletons. Sequencing used blood. These receptor sequences come from a woman aged 40 to 50 with Graves' ophthalmopathy.

This clonotype was recorded at least ten times. The chain is built from TRBV2 and TRBJ1-3, with D unclear. V gave up 4 bases and J gave up 7 bases, with 8 bases separating them. The CDR3 is 12 amino acids. CDR1 is SNHLY and CDR2 is FYNNEI in the germline V gene. CDR3 sequence reads: CASSAGWNTIYF. The CDR3 DNA follows: TGTGCCAGCAGTGCTGGCTGGAACACCATATATTTT.

This chain links TRBV7-9 with TRBJ1-1; D gene unclear. V lost 1 base and J 3 bases, leaving 9 bases between the germline ends. Looked up from germline, CDR1 is SEHNR and CDR2 is FQNEAQ (reference sequence). The CDR3 is 14 residues long. As DNA, the CDR3 is TGTGCCAGCAGCTTAGTGGTAGGATACACTGAAGCTTTCTTT. This codes for CASSLVVGYTEAFF.

This clonotype was picked up one time. The rearrangement joins TRBV5-1 to TRBJ2-2, with 9 bases lining up with TRBD1. This CDR3 spans 14 amino acids. CDR1 SGHRS and CDR2 YFSETQ come from the germline V gene. Germline trimming cut 3 bases from V and 7 bases from J; bases unmatched to any gene: 4. CDR3 bases: TGCGCCAGCAGCTCGGGACAGGGTCGCGGGGAGCTGTTTTTT. This sequence encodes CASSSGQGRGELFF.

This clonotype occurred a few times. The genes are TRBV6-2 or TRBV6-3 and TRBJ2-2, with 11 bases identical to TRBD2. After removal of 5 bases from V and 6 bases from J, the junction contained 20 bases not matched to a gene. CDR1 and CDR2 (germline): MNHEY, SVGEGT. The CDR3 extends over 20 amino acids. CDR3 sequence (DNA): TGTGCCAGCAGTCCGGCCCATTTAGGTAGCGGGGGGGCCAAGCCCGGGGAGCTGTTTTTT. Its protein is CASSPAHLGSGGAKPGELFF.

This clonotype was picked up a small number of times. This chain uses TRBV19 with TRBJ2-2; the match to TRBD1 covers 8 bases. V lost 1 base, J lost 6 bases, and 7 bases stayed unmatched. Germline V lookup: CDR1 LNHDA, CDR2 SQIVND (reference sequence). The length of the CDR3 is 16 residues. The CDR3: CASSIGPGGASGELFF. Here the CDR3 DNA reads TGTGCCAGTAGTATAGGTCCAGGGGGCGCGTCCGGGGAGCTGTTTTTT.

V usage is TRBV20-1 and J usage is TRBJ2-1, with TRBD2 identical over 10 bases. The V gene's germline CDR1 is DFQATT and CDR2 SNEGSKA (reference sequence). The CDR3 extends over 18 amino acids. V lost 6 bases and J lost 2; bases outside the gene matches: 16. The CDR3 loop is CSAIRTSGPLGAYNEQFF. DNA of the CDR3: TGCAGTGCAATCCGGACTAGCGGACCATTAGGGGCCTACAATGAGCAGTTCTTC.

This clonotype was counted at least ten times. This chain uses TRBV27 with TRBJ2-7; 12 nucleotides line up with TRBD1. This CDR3 is built from 14 residues. Trimming at V came to 5 bases and at J to 4 bases, leaving 3 bases not matched to a gene. Germline V gene lookup returns CDR1 MNHEY and CDR2 SMNVEV (reference sequence). The chain's CDR3 is CASSRDRGQYEQYF. In DNA, the CDR3 is TGTGCCAGCAGTCGGGACAGGGGGCAGTACGAGCAGTACTTC.

This clonotype was counted ten times or more. The chain employs TRBV11-2 and TRBJ2-4; D might be TRBD1 (6 bases). V lost 5 bases and J lost 8, with 22 bases in between. Germline-derived CDR1 and CDR2 are SGHAT and FQNNGV. The CDR3 covers 16 residues. Here the CDR3 DNA reads TGTGCCAGCAGCCCAAGAAGGACAGAGGATTTGGACATTCAGTACTTC. Translation gives CASSPRRTEDLDIQYF.

The V gene is TRBV9, the J gene TRBJ2-3; D is unclear. V lost 3 bases to trimming and J lost 1 base, with 3 bases between them. The CDR3 runs 12 residues. Germline lookup yields CDR1 SGDLS and CDR2 YYNGEE. The CDR3 here is CASSARTDTQYF. CDR3 sequence (DNA): TGTGCCAGCAGCGCACGCACAGATACGCAGTATTTT. Looking up the rest from reference TRBV9 and TRBJ2-3 gives the full variable domain: DSGVTQTPKHLITATGQRVTLRCSPRSGDLSVYWYQQSLDQGLQFLIQYYNGEERAKGNILERFSAQQFPDLHSELNLSSLELGDSALYFCASSARTDTQYFGPGTRLTVL.

This clonotype has a count of ten or more. CDR3 coding DNA: TGTGCCAGCAGAGACCCCGGGACTCACACCTACAATGAGCAGTTCTTC. This sequence encodes CASRDPGTHTYNEQFF. The chain links TRBV2 to TRBJ2-1, with D perhaps matching TRBD2 (6 bases). The CDR3 covers 16 residues. Germline V lookup: CDR1 SNHLY, CDR2 FYNNEI. Trimming removed 6 bases from V and 2 bases from J, with 17 bases in between.

On this clonotype itself: At one boundary the junction diverges from the germline segment, which might be a read error. CDR3 protein: CASSYPGQSSAF. The CDR3 nucleotides read TGTGCCAGCAGCTACCCAGGACAGTCGAGCGCCTTC. The genes are TRBV11-2 and TRBJ1-2, with TRBD1 as a possible D gene (6 bases). The CDR3 length is 12 residues. The V gene's germline CDR1 is SGHAT and CDR2 FQNNGV.

The rearrangement joins TRBV7-6 to TRBJ2-5, with 13 bases aligning to TRBD2. After removal of 1 base from V and 4 bases from J, the junction contained 6 bases not matched to a gene. This CDR3 region has 17 residues. Germline V gives CDR1 SGHVS, CDR2 FNYEAQ. DNA of the CDR3: TGTGCCAGCAGCTTAGGTGGACTAGCGGGGGCCCGAGAGACCCAGTACTTC. Translation: CASSLGGLAGARETQYF.

Notes on this clonotype: A much larger clone lies a single base off, so this may be a read error. The gene calls are TRBV28 and TRBJ2-1; D gene ambiguous. This CDR3 spans 11 amino acids. The germline gives CDR1 MDHEN, CDR2 SYDVKM. The CDR3 nucleotides are TGTGCCAGCAGGGGAAATAATGAGCAGCTCTTC. Amino acid sequence: CASRGNNEQLF.

This clonotype showed up many times. The chain couples TRBV6-1 to TRBJ2-7; D may correspond to TRBD1 or TRBD2 (6 bases each). This CDR3 has 13 residues. The V end was cut by 7 bases, the J end by 5 bases, with 15 bases between. CDR1 is MNHNS, CDR2 SASEGT, per germline. The CDR3 DNA reads as TGTGCCAGCACCAAATTAGGGGGGAACGAGCAGTACTTC. Protein sequence: CASTKLGGNEQYF.

Remarks on this clonotype: This may arise from a read error, as a much more abundant clone is one base away. The chain employs TRBV6-5 and TRBJ2-7, with 9 bases fitting TRBD2. The germline V gene encodes CDR1 MNHEY and CDR2 SVGAGI. With V trimmed by 2 bases and J by 9 bases, 8 bases remained unmatched. The CDR3 runs 14 residues. The CDR3 region is CASSYVAGGDGQYF. In DNA, the CDR3 is TGTGCCAGCAGTTACGTGGCGGGAGGGGACGGGCAGTACTTC.

In its sample, this clonotype was seen many times. The chain joins TRBV20-1 to TRBJ2-1; 7 bases line up with TRBD2. Germline loops: CDR1 DFQATT, CDR2 SNEGSKA (reference sequence). The CDR3 runs 15 residues. Trimming at V came to 0 bases and at J to 6 bases, leaving 8 bases not matched to a gene. CDR3 sequence reads: CSARDTGGRGNEQFF. CDR3 DNA sequence: TGCAGTGCTAGAGATACCGGCGGGAGAGGCAATGAGCAGTTCTTC.

In this sample, this clonotype turned up many times. The genes are TRBV6-2 or TRBV6-3 and TRBJ2-5; 8 nucleotides line up with TRBD1. Germline-derived CDR1 and CDR2 are MNHEY and SVGEGT. The CDR3 contains 17 residues. V was clipped by 7 bases and J by 4 bases; unmatched bases: 17. The CDR3 DNA reads as TGTGCCAGCACCAAAAGGATCTCCAGGGGGCCGGGAGAGACCCAGTACTTC. Its protein is CASTKRISRGPGETQYF.

This clonotype was counted many times. V gene TRBV2 combines with J gene TRBJ2-7; D is possibly TRBD2 (5 bases). V gave up 0 bases and J gave up 3 bases, with 12 bases separating them. CDR1 SNHLY and CDR2 FYNNEI come from the germline V gene. This CDR3 spans 15 amino acids. CDR3 DNA sequence: TGTGCCAGCAGTGAAGCGGCCGTAGCGAACTACGAGCAGTACTTC. This codes for CASSEAAVANYEQYF.

Only a few counts were recorded for this clonotype. This sequence joins TRBV24-1 and TRBJ1-5; the D gene is possibly TRBD1 (6 bases). Germline loops: CDR1 KGHDR, CDR2 SFDVKD. The CDR3 loop spans 12 amino acids. The germline V and J ends were trimmed by 3 bases and 12 bases, with 11 bases remaining between them. The CDR3 region has the DNA TGTGCCACCAGTGATCCCAGGGGAAACCAGCATTTT. Translated: CATSDPRGNQHF.

This clonotype was counted a few times. V usage is TRBV19 and J usage is TRBJ1-1; TRBD1 is a possible D gene (5 bases). This CDR3 has 15 amino acids. The V end was cut by 3 bases, the J end by 0 bases, with 11 bases between. Germline loops: CDR1 LNHDA, CDR2 SQIVND (reference sequence). CDR3 protein: CASSIPDRMNTEAFF. The CDR3 bases are TGTGCCAGTAGTATCCCAGACAGAATGAACACTGAAGCTTTCTTT.

This clonotype was detected ten times or more. The genes are TRBV12-3 or TRBV12-4 and TRBJ1-5; D perhaps matches TRBD1 (5 bases). The CDR3 spans 13 residues. Trimming took off 8 bases at V and 2 bases at J, with 10 bases between the two ends. CDR3 nucleotides: TGTGCCAGCGCACTAGGGGGCAATCAGCCCCAGCATTTT. Amino acids: CASALGGNQPQHF.

This clonotype was recorded many times. The V call is TRBV5-1, the J call TRBJ2-1; D possibly corresponds to TRBD1 (6 bases). This CDR3 comprises 16 residues. V lost 7 bases to trimming and J lost 7 bases, with 24 bases between them. Germline-derived CDR1 and CDR2 are SGHRS and YFSETQ. The DNA of the CDR3 is TGCGCCAGCGGGGGCTCCGGGACGCGCCTGGGGAATGAGCAGTTCTTC. Protein: CASGGSGTRLGNEQFF.

There are many counts of this clonotype. V and J are TRBV30 and TRBJ2-7; D is undetermined. Trimming shortened V by 1 base and J by 6 bases, and 10 bases separated the two germline ends. The V gene's germline CDR1 is GTSNPN and CDR2 SVGIG (reference sequence). CDR3 length: 12 residues. The CDR3 reads CAWSATRGEQYF. DNA for the CDR3: TGTGCCTGGAGTGCGACGAGAGGCGAGCAGTACTTC.

The chain combines TRBV18 with TRBJ1-2; D gene ambiguous. The CDR3 has 15 amino acids. The germline V gene has CDR1 KGHSH and CDR2 LQKENI. V was cut by 3 bases and J by 4 bases, with 15 bases left in between. The CDR3 is CASSPPSVGSYGYTF. CDR3 sequence (DNA): TGTGCCAGCTCACCCCCGTCGGTGGGGAGCTATGGCTACACCTTC.